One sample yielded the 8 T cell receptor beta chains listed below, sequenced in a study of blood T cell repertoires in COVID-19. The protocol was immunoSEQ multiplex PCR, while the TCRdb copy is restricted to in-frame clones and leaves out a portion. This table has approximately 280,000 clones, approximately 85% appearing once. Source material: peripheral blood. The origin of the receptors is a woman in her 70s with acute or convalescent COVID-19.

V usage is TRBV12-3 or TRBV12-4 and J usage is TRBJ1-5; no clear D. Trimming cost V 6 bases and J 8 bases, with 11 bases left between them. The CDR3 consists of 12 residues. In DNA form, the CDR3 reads TGTGCCAGCAGCCCGTCTTATGAGCCCCAGCATTTT. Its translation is CASSPSYEPQHF.

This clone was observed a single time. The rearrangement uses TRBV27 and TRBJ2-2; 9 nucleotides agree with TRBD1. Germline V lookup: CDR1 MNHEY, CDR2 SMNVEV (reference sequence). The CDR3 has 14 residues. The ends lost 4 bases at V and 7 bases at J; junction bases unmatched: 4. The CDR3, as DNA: TGTGCCAGCAGTTCGGACAGGGGCAGCGGGGAGCTGTTTTTT. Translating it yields CASSSDRGSGELFF.

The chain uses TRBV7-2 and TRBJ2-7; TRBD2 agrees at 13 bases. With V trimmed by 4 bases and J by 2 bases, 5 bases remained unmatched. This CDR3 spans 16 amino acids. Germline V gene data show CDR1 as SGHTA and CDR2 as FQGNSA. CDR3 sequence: CASSSRTSGGTYEQYF. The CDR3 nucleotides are TGTGCCAGCAGCTCGAGGACTAGCGGGGGTACCTACGAGCAGTACTTC.

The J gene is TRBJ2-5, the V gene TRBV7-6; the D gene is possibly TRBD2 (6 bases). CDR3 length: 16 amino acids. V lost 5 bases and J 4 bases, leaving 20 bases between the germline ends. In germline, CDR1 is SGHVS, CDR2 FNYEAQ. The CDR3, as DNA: TGTGCCAGCAGCCAACCCCTCGGGGGTTGGGTAGAGACCCAGTACTTC. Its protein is CASSQPLGGWVETQYF.

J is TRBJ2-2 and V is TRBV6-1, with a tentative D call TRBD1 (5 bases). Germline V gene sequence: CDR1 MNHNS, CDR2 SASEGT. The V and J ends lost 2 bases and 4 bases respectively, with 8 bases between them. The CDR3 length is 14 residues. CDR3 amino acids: CASSELRGTGELFF. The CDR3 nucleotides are TGTGCCAGCAGTGAATTAAGGGGCACCGGGGAGCTGTTTTTT.

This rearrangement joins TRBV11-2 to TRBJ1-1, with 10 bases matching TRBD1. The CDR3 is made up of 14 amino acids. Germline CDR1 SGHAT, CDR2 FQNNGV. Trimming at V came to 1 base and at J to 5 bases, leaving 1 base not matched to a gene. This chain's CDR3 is CASSLGQGATEAFF. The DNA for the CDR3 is TGTGCCAGCAGCTTAGGACAGGGGGCTACTGAAGCTTTCTTT.

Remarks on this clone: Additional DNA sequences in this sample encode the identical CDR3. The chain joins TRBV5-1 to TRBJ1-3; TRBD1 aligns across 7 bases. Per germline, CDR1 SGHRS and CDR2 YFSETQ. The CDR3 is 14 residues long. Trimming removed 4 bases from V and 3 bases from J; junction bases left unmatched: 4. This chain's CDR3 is CASSPTGFGNTIYF. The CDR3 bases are TGCGCCAGCAGCCCGACAGGGTTTGGAAACACCATATATTTT.

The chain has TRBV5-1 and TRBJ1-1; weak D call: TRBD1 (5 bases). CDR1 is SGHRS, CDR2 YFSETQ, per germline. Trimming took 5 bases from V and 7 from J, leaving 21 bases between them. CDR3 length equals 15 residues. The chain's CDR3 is CASRSYTGQGGEAFF. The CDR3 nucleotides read TGCGCCAGCAGGTCGTACACCGGTCAGGGTGGTGAAGCTTTCTTT.